This is a list of T cell receptor beta chains from one sample in a study of beta chain features in type 1 diabetes. Assay used: immunoSEQ multiplex PCR; TCRdb lists only in-frame clones, some missing. The repertoire holds about 160,000 clones, approximately 9% seen once, with roughly 2.5% in the top ten. What was sequenced was central memory CD4+ T cells from blood. The source of these receptors is a woman aged 18-29 years in good health. The CDR3 runs from the conserved cysteine through the conserved F or W. The order of the fields is clone size, J gene, D gene, V gene, CDR3 protein, CDR3 DNA. A D gene is named only where the DNA matches it firmly. For some rows the clone size is stated as once, few or many, or as a class when expanded; others skip it.

>many|TRBJ2-3|NA|TRBV7-2
CASSLVAFTDTQYF
TGTGCCAGCAGCTTAGTAGCGTTCACAGATACGCAGTATTTT
>NA|TRBJ1-4|NA|TRBV14
CANPWDSPVEKLFF
TGTGCCAACCCATGGGACTCTCCCGTTGAAAAACTGTTTTTT
>few|TRBJ2-3|NA|TRBV7-9
CASSFRQEWYF
TGTGCCAGCAGCTTCCGACAGGAGTGGTATTTT
>NA|TRBJ2-7|TRBD2|TRBV13
CASSFREAGEQYF
TGTGCCAGCAGCTTCCGGGAGGCGGGCGAGCAGTACTTC
>few|TRBJ1-5|TRBD1|TRBV6-5
CASTLTGSNQPQHF
TGTGCCAGCACCCTGACAGGGAGCAATCAGCCCCAGCATTTT
>many|TRBJ2-1|TRBD2|TRBV10-3
CAISDRTSGTEQFF
TGTGCCATCAGTGACAGGACTAGCGGGACTGAGCAGTTCTTC
>few|TRBJ1-5|NA|TRBV7-2
CASAGSSNQPQHF
TGTGCCAGCGCGGGGAGCAGCAATCAGCCCCAGCATTTT
>NA|TRBJ1-1|TRBD1|TRBV6-6
CASSSRTGVNTEAFF
TGTGCCAGCAGTTCGAGGACAGGAGTGAACACTGAAGCTTTCTTT
>few|TRBJ2-1|NA|TRBV11-1
CASSFEGGANNEQFF
TGTGCCAGCAGTTTCGAGGGGGGGGCTAACAATGAGCAGTTCTTC
>few|TRBJ1-6|TRBD1|TRBV4-2
CASSQQGQGDNSPLHF
TGTGCCAGCAGCCAACAGGGACAGGGGGATAATTCACCCCTCCACTTT
>few|TRBJ2-5|NA|TRBV30
CASETVQETQYF
TGTGCCTCGGAGACAGTCCAAGAGACCCAGTACTTC
>few|TRBJ2-5|NA|TRBV5-4
CASSADWGGETQYF
TGTGCCAGCAGCGCGGACTGGGGTGGAGAGACCCAGTACTTC
>NA|TRBJ2-3|NA|TRBV4-1
CASSQESASASTDTQYF
TGCGCCAGCAGCCAAGAATCAGCTAGCGCTAGCACAGATACGCAGTATTTT
>few|TRBJ2-7|NA|TRBV2
CASSGTVYEQYF
TGTGCCAGCAGTGGGACTGTCTACGAGCAGTACTTC
>NA|TRBJ1-1|TRBD1|TRBV6-1
CASSDGQVNTEAFF
TGTGCCAGCAGTGACGGACAGGTGAACACTGAAGCTTTCTTT
>NA|TRBJ2-7|TRBD1|TRBV5-1
CASSFMTGGDSYEQYF
TGCGCCAGCAGCTTCATGACAGGGGGTGACTCCTACGAGCAGTACTTC
>few|TRBJ2-1|TRBD2|TRBV5-1
CASSLRTSQGEQFF
TGCGCCAGCAGCTTACGGACTAGTCAGGGTGAGCAGTTCTTC
>few|TRBJ2-7|NA|TRBV29-1
CSVGRGGRSGEQYF
TGCAGCGTTGGGAGGGGGGGCCGGTCGGGCGAGCAGTACTTC
>NA|TRBJ1-2|TRBD1|TRBV25-1
CASSRDSNYGYTF
TGTGCCAGCAGTCGGGACAGTAACTATGGCTACACCTTC
>NA|TRBJ2-1|TRBD2|TRBV19
CASSPIAGGHYNEQFF
TGTGCCAGTAGTCCCATCGCGGGGGGCCATTACAATGAGCAGTTCTTC